This entry features one TCR beta chain sequence. As yet, its antigen is unknown. The junction departs from the called germline gene at one end, perhaps through a read error. Sequencing was performed with immunoSEQ multiplex PCR; in TCRdb, only in-frame clones are kept and a portion is missing. Seen here are about 58,000 clones, 82% observed once, and the top ten hold more than 1.4%. This CDR3 comprises 14 residues. Germline V CDR1 and CDR2: SGHRS, YFSETQ. This record belongs to a study of OX40 agonist ivuxolimab in advanced cancers. Study-wide results and caveats: In the 0.1 to 3.0 mg/kg range, CD4+ and CD8+ blood T cells had expanded clonally by week 6. No determination was made of the antigen specificity of the expanded peripheral T cells.

This chain uses TRBV5-1 with TRBJ1-3, with D unclear. Sequences were derived from CD4+ or CD8+ T cells sorted from blood, sampled in a trial of the OX40 agonist ivuxolimab. This receptor was obtained from an adult with an advanced solid tumor such as melanoma, head and neck, liver or kidney cancer. The CDR3 region has the DNA TGCGCCAGCACTTCGGCAGGCTCTGGAAACGCCATATATTTT. Amino acids: CASTSAGSGNAIYF.